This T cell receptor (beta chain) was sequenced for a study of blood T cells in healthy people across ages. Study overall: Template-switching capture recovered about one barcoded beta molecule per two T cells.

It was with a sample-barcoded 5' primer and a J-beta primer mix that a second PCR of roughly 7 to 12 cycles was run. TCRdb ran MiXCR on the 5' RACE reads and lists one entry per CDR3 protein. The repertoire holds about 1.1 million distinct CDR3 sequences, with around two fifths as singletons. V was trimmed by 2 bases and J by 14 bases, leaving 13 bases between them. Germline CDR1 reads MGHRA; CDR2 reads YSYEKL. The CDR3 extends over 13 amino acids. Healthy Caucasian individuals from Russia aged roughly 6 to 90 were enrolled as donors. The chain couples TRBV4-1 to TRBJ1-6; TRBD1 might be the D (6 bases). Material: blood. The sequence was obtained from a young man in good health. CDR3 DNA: TGCGCCAGCAGCCAAATTACAGGGTCTACCCTCCACTTT. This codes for CASSQITGSTLHF.